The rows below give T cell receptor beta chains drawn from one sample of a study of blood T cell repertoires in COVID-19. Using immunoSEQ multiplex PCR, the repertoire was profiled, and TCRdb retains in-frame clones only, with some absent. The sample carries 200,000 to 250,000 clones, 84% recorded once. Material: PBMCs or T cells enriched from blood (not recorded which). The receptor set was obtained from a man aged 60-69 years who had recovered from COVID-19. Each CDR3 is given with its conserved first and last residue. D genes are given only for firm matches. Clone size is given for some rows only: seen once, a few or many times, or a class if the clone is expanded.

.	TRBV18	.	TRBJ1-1	TGTGCCAGCTCCCGGGAGAACACTGAAGCTTTCTTT	CASSRENTEAFF
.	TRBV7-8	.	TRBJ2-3	TGTGCCAGCAGCTTAGTTCGGGGGGCTAGCACAGATACGCAGTATTTT	CASSLVRGASTDTQYF
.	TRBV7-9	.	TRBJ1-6	TGTGCCAGCAGCTTAGGCCCGGGATCCTCACCCCTCCACTTT	CASSLGPGSSPLHF
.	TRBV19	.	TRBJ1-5	TGTGCCAGTAGTATAGGCGCCGGTCAGCCCCAGCATTTT	CASSIGAGQPQHF
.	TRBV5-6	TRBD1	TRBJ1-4	TGTGCCAGCAGCTCCGGGACAGGGCCTGAAAAACTGTTTTTT	CASSSGTGPEKLFF
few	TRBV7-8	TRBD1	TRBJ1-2	TGTGCCAGCAGCTTAGGCAGTATCGGAACAGGGGCTAACTATGGCTACACCTTC	CASSLGSIGTGANYGYTF
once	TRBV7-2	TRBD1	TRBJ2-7	TGTGCCAGCAGCTTATCCGGGACAGCTTCCTACGAGCAGTACTTC	CASSLSGTASYEQYF
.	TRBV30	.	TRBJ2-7	TGTGCCTGGAGTGCCACGGGGGACGAGCAGTACTTC	CAWSATGDEQYF
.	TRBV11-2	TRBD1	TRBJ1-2	TGTGCCAGCAGACCCATCGACAGGGGGCGCGACTATGGCTACACCTTC	CASRPIDRGRDYGYTF
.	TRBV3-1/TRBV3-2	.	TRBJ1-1	TGTGCCAGCAGCCAAGTTGCAGGATACATGAACACTGAAGCTTTCTTT	CASSQVAGYMNTEAFF
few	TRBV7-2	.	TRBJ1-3	TGTGCCAGCAGCTTAGTCTTTCAGGGTGGAAACACCATATATTTT	CASSLVFQGGNTIYF
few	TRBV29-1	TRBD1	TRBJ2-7	TGCAGCGTCGACAGGGGAAAGGGGTACGAGCAGTACTTC	CSVDRGKGYEQYF
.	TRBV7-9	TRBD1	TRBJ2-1	TGTGCCAGCAGCCCACAGGGGGTATACAATGAGCAGTTCTTC	CASSPQGVYNEQFF
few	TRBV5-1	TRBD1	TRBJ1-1	TGCGCCAGCAGCGTCGCCGGGACAGCGGAACGAGCTTTCTTT	CASSVAGTAERAFF